This T cell receptor (beta chain) was recovered during a study of identical twins. Overall study results and limits: Sharing of beta out-of-frame sequences by twins showed a weaker excess. It was out-of-frame TCR alpha sharing in monozygotic twins that models underestimated.

TCRdb reprocessed the 5' RACE reads with MiXCR, giving one entry per CDR3 protein. Among fewer than 350,000 distinct CDR3 sequences listed, about 8.9% were seen once. V trimming: 5 bases; J trimming: 5 bases; junction bases outside the gene matches: 12. Germline V gives CDR1 MDHEN, CDR2 SYDVKM. CDR3 length: 16 residues. This clonotype was seen at least ten times. Its antigen is still unknown. The data were also submitted as part of a second study, on yellow fever vaccine responses in identical twins.

The sequence came from a woman between 18 and 29 years old in good health. Sequenced material: memory (CD45RO+) T cells sorted from blood. This chain connects TRBV28 to TRBJ1-2; TRBD1 matches at 9 bases. As DNA, the CDR3 is TGTGCCAGCAGTAGCCCCCCACTGACAGGGGGTTATGGCTACACCTTC. Translating it yields CASSSPPLTGGYGYTF.